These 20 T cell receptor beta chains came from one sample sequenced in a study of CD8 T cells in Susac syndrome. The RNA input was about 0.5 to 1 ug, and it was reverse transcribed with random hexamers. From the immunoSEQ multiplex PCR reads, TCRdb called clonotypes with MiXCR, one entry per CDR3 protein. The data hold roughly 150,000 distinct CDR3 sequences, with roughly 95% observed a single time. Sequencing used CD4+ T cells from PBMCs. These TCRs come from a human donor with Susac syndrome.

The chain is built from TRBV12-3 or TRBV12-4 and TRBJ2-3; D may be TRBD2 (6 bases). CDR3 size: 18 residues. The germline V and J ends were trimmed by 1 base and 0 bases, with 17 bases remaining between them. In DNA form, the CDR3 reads TGTGCCAGCAGTTTAGAGGCCTTAGCGGCCCGTAGCACAGATACGCAGTATTTT. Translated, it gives CASSLEALAARSTDTQYF.

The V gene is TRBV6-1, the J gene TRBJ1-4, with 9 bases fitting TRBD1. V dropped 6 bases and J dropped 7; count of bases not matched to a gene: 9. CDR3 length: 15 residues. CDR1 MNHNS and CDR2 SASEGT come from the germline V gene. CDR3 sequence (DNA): TGTGCCAGCAGGCCAGGACAGGGGTCGGTTGAAAAACTGTTTTTT. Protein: CASRPGQGSVEKLFF.

The CDR3 spells CSASGQTNTEAFF. CDR3 DNA: TGCAGTGCTAGTGGTCAGACGAACACTGAAGCTTTCTTT. This sequence joins TRBV20-1 and TRBJ1-1; D unresolved. The CDR3 is 13 residues long. V lost 3 bases and J lost 1, with 9 bases in between. CDR1 and CDR2 (germline): DFQATT, SNEGSKA (reference sequence).

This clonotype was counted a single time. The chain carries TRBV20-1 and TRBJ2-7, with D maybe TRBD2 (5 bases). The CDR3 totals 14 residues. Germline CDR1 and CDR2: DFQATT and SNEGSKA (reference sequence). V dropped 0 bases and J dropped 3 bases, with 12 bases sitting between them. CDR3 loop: CSARDSDYFYEQYF. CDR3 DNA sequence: TGCAGTGCTAGAGATTCAGACTATTTCTACGAGCAGTACTTC.

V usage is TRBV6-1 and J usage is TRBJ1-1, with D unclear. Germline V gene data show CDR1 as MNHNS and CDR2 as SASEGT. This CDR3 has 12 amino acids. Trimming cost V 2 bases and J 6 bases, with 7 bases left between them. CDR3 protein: CASSERFSEAFF. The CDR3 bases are TGTGCCAGCAGTGAACGGTTCTCTGAAGCTTTCTTT.

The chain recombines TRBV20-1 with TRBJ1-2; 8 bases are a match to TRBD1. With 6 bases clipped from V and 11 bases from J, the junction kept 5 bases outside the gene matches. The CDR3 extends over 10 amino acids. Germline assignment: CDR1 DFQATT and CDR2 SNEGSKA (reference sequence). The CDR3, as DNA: TGCAGTGCACCCGGGACAGGATACACCTTC. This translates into CSAPGTGYTF.

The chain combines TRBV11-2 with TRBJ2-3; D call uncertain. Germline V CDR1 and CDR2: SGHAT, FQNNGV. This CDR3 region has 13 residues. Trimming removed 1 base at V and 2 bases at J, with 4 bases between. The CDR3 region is CASSLAVTDTQYF. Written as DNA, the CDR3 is TGTGCCAGCAGCTTAGCAGTCACAGATACGCAGTATTTT.

CDR3 DNA sequence: TGCAGCGTTGAGGCTACAGGGATGAACACTGAAGCTTTCTTT. Translated, it gives CSVEATGMNTEAFF. The chain has TRBV29-1 and TRBJ1-1, with a possible D match to TRBD1 (6 bases). The germline V and J ends were trimmed by 3 bases and 0 bases, with 11 bases remaining between them. Germline V lookup: CDR1 SQVTM, CDR2 ANQGSEA. The CDR3 sequence is 14 residues long.

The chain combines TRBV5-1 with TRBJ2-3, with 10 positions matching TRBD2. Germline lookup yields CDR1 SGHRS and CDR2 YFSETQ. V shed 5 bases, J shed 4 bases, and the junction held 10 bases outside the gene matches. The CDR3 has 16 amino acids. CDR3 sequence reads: CASRRMASGSPDTQYF. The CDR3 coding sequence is TGCGCCAGCAGGAGGATGGCTAGCGGGAGTCCAGATACGCAGTATTTT.

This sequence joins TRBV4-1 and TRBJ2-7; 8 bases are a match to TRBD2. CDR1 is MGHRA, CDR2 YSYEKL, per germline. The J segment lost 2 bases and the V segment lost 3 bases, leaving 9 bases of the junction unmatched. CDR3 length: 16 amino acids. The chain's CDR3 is CASSQVNSGEAYEQYF. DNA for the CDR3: TGCGCCAGCAGCCAGGTGAATAGCGGGGAGGCCTACGAGCAGTACTTC.

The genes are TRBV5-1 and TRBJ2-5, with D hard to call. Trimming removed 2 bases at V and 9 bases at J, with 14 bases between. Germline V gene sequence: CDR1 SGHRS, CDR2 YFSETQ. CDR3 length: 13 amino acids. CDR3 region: CASSFHSQLAQYF. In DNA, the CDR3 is TGCGCCAGCAGCTTCCACAGTCAGCTGGCCCAGTACTTC.

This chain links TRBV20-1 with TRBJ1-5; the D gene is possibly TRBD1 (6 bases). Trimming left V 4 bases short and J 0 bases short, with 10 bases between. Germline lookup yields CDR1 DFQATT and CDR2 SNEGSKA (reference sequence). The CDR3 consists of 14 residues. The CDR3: CSANREGSNQPQHF. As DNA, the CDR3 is TGCAGTGCTAACAGGGAAGGTAGCAATCAGCCCCAGCATTTT.

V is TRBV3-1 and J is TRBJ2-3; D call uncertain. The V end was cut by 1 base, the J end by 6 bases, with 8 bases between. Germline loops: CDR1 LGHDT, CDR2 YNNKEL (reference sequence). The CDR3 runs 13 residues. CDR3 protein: CASSQVGSDTQYF. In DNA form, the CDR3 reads TGTGCCAGCAGCCAAGTCGGATCCGATACGCAGTATTTT.

CDR3 DNA: TGTGCCAGTAGAGACGGCGGACTAGCCATTGATGAGCAGTTCTTC. The encoded protein is CASRDGGLAIDEQFF. This chain links TRBV19 with TRBJ2-1, with 8 bases identical to TRBD2. The CDR3 runs 15 residues. After removal of 6 bases from V and 8 bases from J, the junction contained 12 bases not matched to a gene. CDR1 and CDR2 from the germline V gene are LNHDA and SQIVND (reference sequence).

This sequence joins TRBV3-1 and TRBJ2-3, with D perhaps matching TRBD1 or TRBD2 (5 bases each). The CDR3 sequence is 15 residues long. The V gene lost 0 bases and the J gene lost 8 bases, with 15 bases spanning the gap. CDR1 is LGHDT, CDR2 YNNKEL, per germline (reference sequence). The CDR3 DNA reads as TGTGCCAGCAGCCAAGAGAGTTGGGGGAGAGGTACGCAGTATTTT. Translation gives CASSQESWGRGTQYF.

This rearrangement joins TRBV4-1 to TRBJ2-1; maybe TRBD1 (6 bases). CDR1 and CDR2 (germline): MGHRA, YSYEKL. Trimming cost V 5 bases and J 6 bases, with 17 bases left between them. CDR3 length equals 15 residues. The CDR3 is CASSYREWGSNEQFF. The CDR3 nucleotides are TGCGCCAGCAGCTACAGGGAATGGGGAAGCAATGAGCAGTTCTTC.

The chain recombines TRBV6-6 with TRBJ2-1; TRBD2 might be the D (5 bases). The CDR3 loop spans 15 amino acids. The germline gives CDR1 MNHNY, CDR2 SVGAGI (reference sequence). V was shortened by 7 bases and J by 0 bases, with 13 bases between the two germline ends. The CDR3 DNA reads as TGTGCCAGCACCCGGACTGGGAGCTCCTACAATGAGCAGTTCTTC. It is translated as CASTRTGSSYNEQFF.

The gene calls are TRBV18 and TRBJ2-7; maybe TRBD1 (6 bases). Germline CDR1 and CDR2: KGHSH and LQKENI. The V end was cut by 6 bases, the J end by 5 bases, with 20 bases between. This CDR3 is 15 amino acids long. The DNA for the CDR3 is TGTGCCAGCTCGCCCGGTACAGGGACCGTCCACGAGCAGTACTTC. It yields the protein CASSPGTGTVHEQYF.

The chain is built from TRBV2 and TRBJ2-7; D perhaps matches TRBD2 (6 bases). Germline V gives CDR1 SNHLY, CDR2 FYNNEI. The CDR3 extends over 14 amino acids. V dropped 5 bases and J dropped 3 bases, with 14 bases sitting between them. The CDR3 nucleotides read TGTGCCAGCAGTCTCGGAGGGAGTAACTACGAGCAGTACTTC. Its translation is CASSLGGSNYEQYF.

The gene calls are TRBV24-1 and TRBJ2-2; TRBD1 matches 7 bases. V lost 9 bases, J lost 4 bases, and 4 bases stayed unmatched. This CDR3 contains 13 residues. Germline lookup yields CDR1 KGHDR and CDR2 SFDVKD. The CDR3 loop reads CATRGQSTGELFF. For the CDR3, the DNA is TGTGCCACCCGGGGACAGAGCACCGGGGAGCTGTTTTTT.